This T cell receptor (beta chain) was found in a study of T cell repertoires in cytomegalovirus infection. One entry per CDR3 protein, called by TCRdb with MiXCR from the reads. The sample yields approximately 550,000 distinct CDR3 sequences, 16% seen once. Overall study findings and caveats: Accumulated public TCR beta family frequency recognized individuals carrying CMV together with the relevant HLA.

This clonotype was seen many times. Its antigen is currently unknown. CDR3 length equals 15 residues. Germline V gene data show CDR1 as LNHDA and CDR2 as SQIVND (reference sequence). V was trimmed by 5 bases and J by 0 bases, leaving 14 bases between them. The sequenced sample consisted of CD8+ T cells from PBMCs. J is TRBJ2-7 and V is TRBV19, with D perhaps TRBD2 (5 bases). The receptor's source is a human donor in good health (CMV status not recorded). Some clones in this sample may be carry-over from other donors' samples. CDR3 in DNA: TGTGCCAGTAGTGTCAGCGGAGCGAGCTCCTACGAGCAGTACTTC. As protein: CASSVSGASSYEQYF.